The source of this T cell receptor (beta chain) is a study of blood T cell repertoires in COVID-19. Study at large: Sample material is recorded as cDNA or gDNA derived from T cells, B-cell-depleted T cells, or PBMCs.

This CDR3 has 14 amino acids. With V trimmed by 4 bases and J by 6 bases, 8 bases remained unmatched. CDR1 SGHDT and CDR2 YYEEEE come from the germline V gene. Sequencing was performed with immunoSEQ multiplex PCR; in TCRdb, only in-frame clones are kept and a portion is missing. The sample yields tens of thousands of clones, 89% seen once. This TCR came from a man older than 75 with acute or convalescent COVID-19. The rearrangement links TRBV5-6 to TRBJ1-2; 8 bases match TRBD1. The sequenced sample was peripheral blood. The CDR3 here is CASSTGQGDNGYTF. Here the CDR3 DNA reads TGTGCCAGCAGCACCGGACAGGGAGATAATGGCTACACCTTC.